The 14 T cell receptor beta chains in this list originate from one sample, sequenced in a study of CD8+ T cells in alopecia areata (dated by TCRdb to the late 2010s). Receptors were amplified or captured by the immunoSEQ multiplex PCR assay. RNA was extracted from all samples and reverse transcribed into cDNA, which served as template for TCR sequencing. In TCRdb, the immuneACCESS table is reduced to in-frame sequences with V and J assigned. These tables do not hold every clone; where another copy was compared, an unresolved V gene accounts for under half, and the others remain unexplained. The sample data list 110,000 or so clones, and 55% to 80% of these were observed just once. Roughly 2.8% of the sample comes from the top ten. The sample consisted of CD4+ T cells sorted from blood. The receptors were sampled from a human donor in good health.

A few counts support this clone. CDR3 sequence reads: CASTRGRVSGNTIYF. The CDR3, as DNA: TGCGCCAGCACCCGAGGGAGGGTATCTGGAAACACCATATATTTT. The genes are TRBV23-1 and TRBJ1-3, with D unclear. TRBV23-1 is flagged as an ORF with uncertain function. V gave up 7 bases and J gave up 1 base, with 14 bases separating them. CDR3 length: 15 residues.

The rearrangement uses TRBV7-6 and TRBJ2-1; D gene uncertain. The germline gives CDR1 SGHVS, CDR2 FNYEAQ. Trimming took off 1 base at V and 9 bases at J, with 7 bases between the two ends. This CDR3 contains 12 residues. CDR3 region: CASSLDGPEQFF. The CDR3 nucleotides read TGTGCCAGCAGCTTAGATGGGCCTGAGCAGTTCTTC. The variable domain in full, with the rest retrieved from reference TRBV7-6 and TRBJ2-1, is GAGVSQSPRYKVTKRGQDVALRCDPISGHVSLYWYRQALGQGPEFLTYFNYEAQQDKSGLPNDRFSAERPEGSISTLTIQRTEQRDSAMYRCASSLDGPEQFFGPGTRLTVL.

The V gene is TRBV30, the J gene TRBJ2-7; D gene ambiguous. Germline CDR1 is GTSNPN and CDR2 is SVGIG (reference sequence). With 1 base removed from V and 4 bases from J, the gap between germline ends came to 11 bases. The CDR3 extends over 13 amino acids. DNA of the CDR3: TGTGCCTGGAGTGGTGGGCAGGCTTACGAGCAGTACTTC. Protein: CAWSGGQAYEQYF.

V gene TRBV30 combines with J gene TRBJ1-2, with D uncertain. V gave up 2 bases and J gave up 2 bases, with 9 bases separating them. The CDR3 length is 13 residues. The germline V gene encodes CDR1 GTSNPN and CDR2 SVGIG (reference sequence). The CDR3 is CAWSLAWNYGYTF. The CDR3, as DNA: TGTGCCTGGAGTCTTGCATGGAACTATGGCTACACCTTC.

The V gene is TRBV5-4, the J gene TRBJ2-5, with 9 bases lining up with TRBD1. This CDR3 contains 15 residues. The V segment lost 0 bases and the J segment 2 bases; nucleotides outside the gene matches: 2. Per germline, CDR1 SGHNT and CDR2 YYREEE (reference sequence). The CDR3 nucleotides read TGTGCCAGCAGCTTGGACAGGGGGCGGCAAGAGACCCAGTACTTC. It codes for CASSLDRGRQETQYF.

V and J are TRBV5-4 and TRBJ2-7, with D tentatively TRBD2 (6 bases). Germline CDR1 SGHNT, CDR2 YYREEE (reference sequence). There are 15 residues in the CDR3. Trimming pared 3 bases from V and 0 bases from J, leaving 13 bases between. CDR3 region: CASSSSGGDSYEQYF. CDR3 DNA: TGTGCCAGCAGCTCCTCTGGCGGGGACTCCTACGAGCAGTACTTC.

The DNA of the CDR3 is TGTGCCTGGAGTGTACGAGGAAGGGCCGGGGAGCTGTTTTTT. It codes for CAWSVRGRAGELFF. V is TRBV30 and J is TRBJ2-2; D gene uncertain. The CDR3 has 14 amino acids. The ends were cut back, 0 bases at V and 6 bases at J, with 11 bases in the middle. Germline V lookup: CDR1 GTSNPN, CDR2 SVGIG (reference sequence).

The chain recombines TRBV5-4 with TRBJ1-2; 7 bases match TRBD1. Trimming removed 0 bases from V and 4 bases from J; junction bases left unmatched: 12. This CDR3 has 17 residues. Germline CDR1 SGHNT, CDR2 YYREEE (reference sequence). CDR3 DNA: TGTGCCAGCAGCTTGGCGGGAGGGGGCAGACCTACCTATGGCTACACCTTC. It codes for CASSLAGGGRPTYGYTF. Full variable domain (outside the CDR3, taken from reference TRBV5-4 and TRBJ1-2): ETGVTQSPTHLIKTRGQQVTLRCSSQSGHNTVSWYQQALGQGPQFIFQYYREEENGRGNFPPRFSGLQFPNYSSELNVNALELDDSALYLCASSLAGGGRPTYGYTFGSGTRLTVV.

The V and J genes are TRBV4-1 and TRBJ1-1; 7 bases agree with TRBD1. This CDR3 is built from 14 residues. Per the germline V gene, CDR1 is MGHRA and CDR2 is YSYEKL. Unmatched junction bases numbered 8, after V lost 6 bases and J lost 4 bases. The CDR3 loop reads CASSRTGILTEAFF. DNA of the CDR3: TGCGCCAGCAGTAGGACAGGAATTCTCACTGAAGCTTTCTTT.

This clone was detected many times. This chain joins TRBV9 and TRBJ2-7, with D perhaps matching TRBD2 (5 bases). This CDR3 spans 14 amino acids. Trimming removed 0 bases at V and 6 bases at J, with 13 bases between. Germline lookup yields CDR1 SGDLS and CDR2 YYNGEE. The DNA of the CDR3 is TGTGCCAGCAGCGTAGCTCCTACAGCGGCCGAGCAGTACTTC. Its translation is CASSVAPTAAEQYF.

The chain links TRBV4-1 to TRBJ1-2; the D gene is possibly TRBD1 (6 bases). V lost 0 bases and J lost 4, with 12 bases in between. This CDR3 is 15 amino acids long. CDR1 and CDR2 from the germline V gene are MGHRA and YSYEKL. The CDR3 DNA is TGCGCCAGCAGCCAAGATCGAGGGGGTATCTATGGCTACACCTTC. It yields the protein CASSQDRGGIYGYTF.

The genes are TRBV29-1 and TRBJ2-3; D may correspond to TRBD1 or TRBD2 (5 bases each). CDR3 size: 12 residues. V was pared by 5 bases and J by 5 bases, with 11 bases between. Looked up from germline, CDR1 is SQVTM and CDR2 is ANQGSEA. The CDR3: CSVSEGLDTQYF. The CDR3 DNA follows: TGCAGCGTTAGCGAGGGGTTAGATACGCAGTATTTT.

This clone was observed a handful of times. The chain couples TRBV30 to TRBJ1-4; 7 nucleotides match TRBD1. The trim removed 4 bases at V and 8 bases at J, leaving 13 bases unmatched. This CDR3 spans 15 amino acids. Germline lookup yields CDR1 GTSNPN and CDR2 SVGIG (reference sequence). The CDR3 here is CAWTSLDRAGEKLFF. DNA for the CDR3: TGTGCCTGGACCTCTCTCGACAGGGCGGGGGAAAAACTGTTTTTT.

This chain joins TRBV5-1 and TRBJ2-1; TRBD1 is a possible D gene (6 bases). V dropped 0 bases and J dropped 2 bases, with 12 bases sitting between them. The CDR3 extends over 16 amino acids. Germline V lookup: CDR1 SGHRS, CDR2 YFSETQ. The DNA for the CDR3 is TGCGCCAGCAGCTTGGCAGGGACAATAACCTACAATGAGCAGTTCTTC. Translation: CASSLAGTITYNEQFF.